These T cell receptor beta chains were read from a single sample in a study of beta chain features in type 1 diabetes. The table came from immunoSEQ multiplex PCR; TCRdb's copy has only in-frame clones and leaves some out. The sample lists 600,000 or so clones; 9.5% to 15% were seen once. The sequenced sample was naive CD4+ T cells from blood. Every receptor here comes from a man in his thirties or forties with type 1 diabetes. The CDR3 runs from the conserved cysteine through the conserved F or W. The order of the fields is D gene, J gene, CDR3 length, V gene, clone size, CDR3 DNA, CDR3 protein. The D gene is left open where the match is weak. Rows give clone size only sometimes, using once, few, many, or a class for an expanded clone.

TRBD1 | TRBJ1-2 | 15 | TRBV30 | NA | TGTGCCTGGAGGCTGTCAGGGGGCGCGGTCTATGGCTACACCTTC | CAWRLSGGAVYGYTF
TRBD1 | TRBJ2-1 | 16 | TRBV5-4 | NA | TGTGCCAGCAGTCCGAACCGGGACAGGGGCTACAATGAGCAGTTCTTC | CASSPNRDRGYNEQFF
NA | TRBJ2-2 | 18 | TRBV7-9 | NA | TGTGCCAGCAGCTTAGCGATGGGCGCCGGAACGAACACCGGGGAGCTGTTTTTT | CASSLAMGAGTNTGELFF
NA | TRBJ2-3 | 16 | TRBV10-3 | NA | TGTGCCATCAGTGAGGGGCCAACTTCTAGCACAGATACGCAGTATTTT | CAISEGPTSSTDTQYF
NA | TRBJ2-7 | 13 | TRBV7-7 | NA | TGTGCCAGCAGCCACGGAGGAGGGTCCGAGCAGTACTTC | CASSHGGGSEQYF
TRBD1 | TRBJ1-4 | 15 | TRBV7-2 | few | TGTGCCAGCAGCTTAACAGGGGCGTTTGCTGAAAAACTGTTTTTT | CASSLTGAFAEKLFF
NA | TRBJ2-1 | 15 | TRBV4-3 | few | TGCGCCAGCAGCCAGCGTCACGGGACATACAATGAGCAGTTCTTC | CASSQRHGTYNEQFF
TRBD1 | TRBJ2-6 | 18 | TRBV29-1 | NA | TGCAGCGTTGGGAATCGACAGGGTTCTCGCTTTGGGGCCAACGTCCTGACTTTC | CSVGNRQGSRFGANVLTF
NA | TRBJ1-5 | 14 | TRBV7-2 | few | TGTGCCAGCAGCTTACTACACCTCAATCAGCCCCAGCATTTT | CASSLLHLNQPQHF
NA | TRBJ2-3 | 15 | TRBV7-2 | NA | TGTGCCAGCAGCTTAGATACGCGGGGCACAGATACGCAGTATTTT | CASSLDTRGTDTQYF
NA | TRBJ2-7 | 12 | TRBV7-9 | few | TGTGCCAGCAGCTTAACGATTCACGAGCAGTACTTC | CASSLTIHEQYF